The T cell receptor (beta chain) described here comes from a study of tissue T cells after allogeneic stem cell transplantation. Points on this clone: Antigen unknown. Gene names are mouse gene names. Read sequence stops 1 residue before the CDR3 end, and the germline J gene provides the missing end.

Trimming removed 2 bases from V and 10 bases from J, with 12 bases in between. Germline V gives CDR1 NSHNY, CDR2 SYGAGN. The length of the CDR3 is 12 residues. Assay used: immunoSEQ multiplex PCR; TCRdb lists only in-frame clones, some missing. The data show roughly 50,000 clones, approximately 70% seen once. Findings and limits, study-wide: Only a limited share of tissue TCRs appeared in blood or spleen.

The sequence derives from a pool of C57BL/6 mice in good health. This chain joins TRBV13-1 and TRBJ1-1, with a possible D match to TRBD1 (6 bases). Sequencing input: sorted cells pooled from one or two spleens. CDR3 bases read: TGTGCCAGCAGTGACAGGGGAACGGGAGTCTTC. Amino acid sequence: CASSDRGTGVF. The whole CDR3 region reads CASSDRGTGVFF.